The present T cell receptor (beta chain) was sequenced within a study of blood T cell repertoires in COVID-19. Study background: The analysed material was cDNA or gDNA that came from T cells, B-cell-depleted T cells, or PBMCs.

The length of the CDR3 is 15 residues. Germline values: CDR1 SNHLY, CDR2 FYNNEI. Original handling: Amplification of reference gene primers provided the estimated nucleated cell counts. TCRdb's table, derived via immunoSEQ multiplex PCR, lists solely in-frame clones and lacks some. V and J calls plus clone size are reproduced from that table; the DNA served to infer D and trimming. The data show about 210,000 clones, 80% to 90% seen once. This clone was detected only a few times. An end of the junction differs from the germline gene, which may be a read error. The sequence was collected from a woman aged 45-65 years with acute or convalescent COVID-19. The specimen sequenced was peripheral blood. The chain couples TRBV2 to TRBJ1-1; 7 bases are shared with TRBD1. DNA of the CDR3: TGTGCCAGCAGCCAAGGGGGGTCCGAGACAGGGTCGATTGGCTTT. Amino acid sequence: CASSQGGSETGSIGF.